Below, 10 T cell receptor beta chains from the same sample are listed, as sequenced in a study of T cell responses to AZD1222 COVID-19 vaccine. Clones were read by immunoSEQ multiplex PCR, and TCRdb kept only the in-frame ones, dropping some. The repertoire holds 140,000 to 150,000 clones, around 90% seen once, with roughly 3.9% in the top ten. This material consisted of peripheral blood, taken 28 days after the second AZD1222 dose. The receptors here all came from an adult who received the AZD1222 COVID-19 vaccine.

Only one count was recorded for this clone. The gene calls are TRBV7-2 and TRBJ2-1, with D hard to call. CDR1 is SGHTA, CDR2 FQGNSA, per germline. This CDR3 has 15 residues. Trimming took 6 bases from V and 6 from J, leaving 18 bases between them. The CDR3 DNA is TGTGCCAGCAGGTTTGAATCGGGCCGTGCCAATGAGCAGTTCTTC. Translation gives CASRFESGRANEQFF.

The rearrangement joins TRBV6-5 to TRBJ1-2, with TRBD1 matching 9 bases. The V and J ends lost 2 bases and 8 bases, in that order; junction bases with no gene match: 6. The CDR3 is made up of 14 amino acids. Germline lookup yields CDR1 MNHEY and CDR2 SVGAGI. In DNA, the CDR3 is TGTGCCAGCAGTTACGGGACAGGGATTGGGGGCTACACCTTC. Translated, it gives CASSYGTGIGGYTF.

The CDR3 nucleotides are TGTGCCAGTTCCGGGACATCGAACACCGGGGAGCTGTTTTTT. This translates into CASSGTSNTGELFF. The chain has TRBV19 and TRBJ2-2, with D possibly TRBD1 on 6 matching bases. Germline assignment: CDR1 LNHDA and CDR2 SQIVND (reference sequence). V was shortened by 8 bases and J by 0 bases, with 10 bases between the two germline ends. This CDR3 has 14 residues.

CDR3 protein: CASIPGTGGAYGELFF. For the CDR3, the DNA is TGTGCCAGCATTCCCGGGACAGGGGGCGCGTACGGGGAGCTGTTTTTT. V usage is TRBV2 and J usage is TRBJ2-2; 12 bases agree with TRBD1. This CDR3 spans 16 amino acids. Trimming removed 7 bases from V and 7 bases from J; junction bases left unmatched: 10. Germline V lookup: CDR1 SNHLY, CDR2 FYNNEI.

The gene calls are TRBV7-2 and TRBJ1-1; D is unclear. Germline V lookup: CDR1 SGHTA, CDR2 FQGNSA. There are 13 residues in the CDR3. V lost 5 bases, J lost 2 bases, and 9 bases lay in between. In nucleotides, the CDR3 is TGTGCCAGCAGCCTTCGGCCCAACACTGAAGCTTTCTTT. This sequence encodes CASSLRPNTEAFF.

In this sample, this clone turned up once. This chain joins TRBV11-2 and TRBJ2-7; 9 bases match TRBD2. In germline, CDR1 is SGHAT, CDR2 FQNNGV. Trimming at V came to 1 base and at J to 7 bases, leaving 20 bases not matched to a gene. There are 19 residues in the CDR3. CDR3 nucleotides: TGTGCCAGCAGCTTAGTGCCGGGACTAGCCGGAGGGGGACGGAGGGAGCAGTACTTC. Protein product: CASSLVPGLAGGGRREQYF.

This clone was detected only a few times. CDR3 residues: CASSPARRQEAFF. The CDR3 DNA reads TGTGCCAGCAGTCCGGCTCGGCGACAGGAAGCTTTCTTT. The chain has TRBV5-6 and TRBJ1-1, with a possible D match to TRBD1 (5 bases). Germline CDR1 is SGHDT and CDR2 is YYEEEE. V was pared by 5 bases and J by 8 bases, with 16 bases between. This CDR3 spans 13 amino acids.

The chain uses TRBV3-1 (or the pseudogene TRBV3-2) and TRBJ1-5; D remains ambiguous. Looked up from germline, CDR1 is LGHDT and CDR2 is YNNKEL (reference sequence). V was trimmed by 1 base and J by 0 bases, leaving 7 bases between them. This CDR3 region has 15 residues. The CDR3, as DNA: TGTGCCAGCAGCCAAGCGGAGAATAGCAATCAGCCCCAGCATTTT. Translation gives CASSQAENSNQPQHF.

The chain has TRBV11-2 and TRBJ2-1; TRBD1 matches 10 bases. The CDR3 spans 15 residues. Germline-derived CDR1 and CDR2 are SGHAT and FQNNGV. The ends lost 5 bases at V and 9 bases at J; junction bases unmatched: 10. CDR3 in amino acids: CASSHGTGEGGEQFF. Here the CDR3 DNA reads TGTGCCAGCAGCCACGGGACAGGGGAAGGGGGTGAGCAGTTCTTC.

The chain recombines TRBV5-6 with TRBJ1-2; D is ambiguous. Per the germline V gene, CDR1 is SGHDT and CDR2 is YYEEEE. Between the trimmed V and J ends, which lost 2 bases and 5 bases, there was a span of 13 bases. The CDR3 sequence is 14 residues long. The CDR3 spells CASSFGRAWYGYTF. The DNA for the CDR3 is TGTGCCAGCAGCTTTGGGAGGGCTTGGTATGGCTACACCTTC.